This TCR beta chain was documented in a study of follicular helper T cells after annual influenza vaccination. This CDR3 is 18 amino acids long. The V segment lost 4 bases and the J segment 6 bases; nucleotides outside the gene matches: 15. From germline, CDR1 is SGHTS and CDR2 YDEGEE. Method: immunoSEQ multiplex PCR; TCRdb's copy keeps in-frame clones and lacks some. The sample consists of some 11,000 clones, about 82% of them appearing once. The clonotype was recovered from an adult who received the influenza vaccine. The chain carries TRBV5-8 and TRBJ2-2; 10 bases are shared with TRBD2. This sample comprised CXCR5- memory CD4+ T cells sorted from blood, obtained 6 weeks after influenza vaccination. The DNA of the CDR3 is TGTGCCAGCAGCGATCTCCGAGCGGGAGGGCCCCTCGCCGGGGAGCTGTTTTTT. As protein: CASSDLRAGGPLAGELFF.